This T cell receptor (beta chain) appears in the sequencing data of a study of blood T cells in healthy people across ages. About this clonotype: The antigen remains unidentified.

Study results and caveats: Naive T cell percentage and TCR beta diversity correlated strongly.

The amount of total RNA extracted per sample was at least 6 micrograms. CDR3 length equals 14 residues. V was shortened by 0 bases and J by 9 bases, with 15 bases between the two germline ends. Germline CDR1 DFQATT, CDR2 SNEGSKA (reference sequence). A sample-barcoded 5' primer and a J-beta primer mix were used in a second PCR of roughly 7 to 11 cycles. Each TCR beta cDNA got a 12-nucleotide random molecular identifier. TCRdb itself ran the 5' RACE reads through MiXCR, one entry per CDR3 protein. This table holds 650,000 to 1,000,000 distinct CDR3 sequences, roughly 40% found once. The V gene is TRBV20-1, the J gene TRBJ2-1; maybe TRBD1 (5 bases). Sample: blood. The clonotype comes from a man younger than 30 in good health. The CDR3 sequence is CSARDYGVGPEQFF. Written as DNA, the CDR3 is TGCAGTGCTAGAGACTATGGTGTGGGGCCTGAGCAGTTCTTC.